This T cell receptor beta chain was found in a study of shared clonotypes between healthy human individuals. The germline V gene encodes CDR1 WNHNN and CDR2 SYGVQD (reference sequence). The CDR3 contains 11 residues. V gave up 7 bases and J gave up 4 bases, with 2 bases separating them. CD45RO negativity and positive selection for CCR7 defined naive CD8 cells, a population that excluded terminally differentiated effector memory CD45RA+ cells. Generated by immunoSEQ multiplex PCR, the TCRdb table keeps only in-frame clones and is missing some. This table holds about 1,900,000 clones, around 96% found once.

The chain has TRBV10-1 and TRBJ1-6; D is ambiguous. The receptor's source is a young man in good health. Sequences were obtained from naive CD8+ T cells sorted from blood. The CDR3 DNA reads as TGCGCCAGCATTTATAATTCACCCCTCCACTTT. This sequence encodes CASIYNSPLHF.